Presented here are 21 T cell receptor beta chains from one specimen sequenced in a study of cytomegalovirus exposure and HLA in healthy donors. Measured with immunoSEQ multiplex PCR; TCRdb has only the in-frame clones, and not every one. The table records 130,000 or so clones, roughly nine tenths of them present only once. Input material: PBMCs. Every receptor here comes from a man aged 30 to 39 in good health and CMV-seronegative.

This clone appeared a single time. The chain recombines TRBV7-3 with TRBJ2-7; the D gene is possibly TRBD2 (6 bases). The CDR3 is 13 amino acids. Germline CDR1 reads SGHTA; CDR2 reads FQGTGA. V lost 3 bases and J lost 2, with 8 bases in between. CDR3 bases: TGTGCCAGCAGCTTGGGGGAGGCCTACGAGCAGTACTTC. This translates into CASSLGEAYEQYF.

The gene calls are TRBV29-1 and TRBJ1-1; D gene uncertain. CDR1 and CDR2 (germline): SQVTM, ANQGSEA. Trimming removed 3 bases from V and 1 base from J, with 12 bases in between. The CDR3 has 14 amino acids. This CDR3 is CSVDVGVENTEAFF. Written as DNA, the CDR3 is TGCAGCGTTGATGTTGGAGTTGAGAACACTGAAGCTTTCTTT.

The V call is TRBV7-8, the J call TRBJ2-2; 8 bases fit TRBD2. The CDR3 has 14 residues. V lost 6 bases to trimming and J lost 4 bases; unmatched junction nucleotides: 4. The V gene's germline CDR1 is SGHVS and CDR2 FQNEAQ. CDR3 loop: CASSPAGGTGELFF. DNA of the CDR3: TGTGCCAGCAGTCCCGCGGGGGGCACCGGGGAGCTGTTTTTT.

This clone was detected only once. This chain uses TRBV5-1 with TRBJ2-7, with D unclear. The CDR3 consists of 15 residues. Germline-derived CDR1 and CDR2 are SGHRS and YFSETQ. Between the trimmed V and J ends, which lost 0 bases and 0 bases, there was a span of 10 bases. The CDR3 DNA is TGCGCCAGCAGCTTGGAAGGTTACAGCTCCTACGAGCAGTACTTC. Amino acid sequence: CASSLEGYSSYEQYF.

The rearrangement links TRBV19 to TRBJ1-2, with no clear D. Trimming removed 3 bases from V and 3 bases from J, with 8 bases in between. Germline lookup yields CDR1 LNHDA and CDR2 SQIVND (reference sequence). The CDR3 is 13 residues long. This CDR3 is CASSIAAYYGYTF. The CDR3 DNA sequence: TGTGCCAGTAGTATCGCGGCCTACTATGGCTACACCTTC. The full variable domain, with the rest looked up from reference TRBV19 and TRBJ1-2, is DGGITQSPKYLFRKEGQNVTLSCEQNLNHDAMYWYRQDPGQGLRLIYYSQIVNDFQKGDIAEGYSVSREKKESFPLTVTSAQKNPTAFYLCASSIAAYYGYTFGSGTRLTVV.

The chain carries TRBV9 and TRBJ1-5; 7 bases are shared with TRBD1. CDR1 and CDR2 (germline): SGDLS, YYNGEE. This CDR3 is 15 amino acids long. V lost 4 bases, J lost 0 bases, and 4 bases stayed unmatched. For the CDR3, the DNA is TGTGCCAGCAGCTCCTCAGGGGGTAGCAATCAGCCCCAGCATTTT. Encoded protein: CASSSSGGSNQPQHF.

J is TRBJ1-1 and V is TRBV5-1, with unresolved D. The V and J ends lost 4 bases and 4 bases respectively, with 17 bases between them. There are 15 residues in the CDR3. Germline V gene sequence: CDR1 SGHRS, CDR2 YFSETQ. CDR3 loop: CASSQGGGFPTEAFF. CDR3 coding DNA: TGCGCCAGCAGCCAAGGCGGAGGGTTCCCCACTGAAGCTTTCTTT.

This chain joins TRBV4-3 and TRBJ2-1; 9 positions match TRBD2. The CDR3 runs to 17 residues. CDR1 is LGHNA, CDR2 YSLEER, per germline. Trimming at V came to 4 bases and at J to 6 bases, leaving 13 bases not matched to a gene. DNA of the CDR3: TGCGCCAGCAGCCCCCTACCGGCGGGGGGGCCGGCCAATGAGCAGTTCTTC. Protein product: CASSPLPAGGPANEQFF.

The chain joins TRBV2 to TRBJ2-5; 7 bases agree with TRBD1. With V trimmed by 6 bases and J by 1 base, 8 bases remained unmatched. Per the germline V gene, CDR1 is SNHLY and CDR2 is FYNNEI. The CDR3 loop spans 15 amino acids. This CDR3 reads CASSPHRGPQETQYF. CDR3 nucleotides: TGTGCCAGCAGCCCCCACAGGGGACCCCAAGAGACCCAGTACTTC.

The rearrangement uses TRBV15 and TRBJ2-7; D possibly corresponds to TRBD2 (7 bases). Germline loops: CDR1 LNHNV, CDR2 YYDKDF (reference sequence). The V and J ends lost 0 bases and 3 bases respectively, with 12 bases between them. The CDR3 contains 15 residues. CDR3 residues: CATSREGGGGYEQYF. The CDR3 nucleotides read TGTGCCACCAGCAGAGAGGGGGGAGGGGGCTACGAGCAGTACTTC.

V usage is TRBV6-4 and J usage is TRBJ2-7, with 10 bases lining up with TRBD2. Germline CDR1 is MRHNA and CDR2 is SNTAGT. V lost 6 bases to trimming and J lost 5 bases; unmatched junction nucleotides: 7. The CDR3 sequence is 14 residues long. The CDR3 loop is CASSKSGGADEQYF. The DNA for the CDR3 is TGTGCCAGCAGCAAAAGCGGGGGGGCCGACGAGCAGTACTTC.

This clone was recorded a few times. The rearrangement uses TRBV15 and TRBJ1-6; D is possibly TRBD1 (5 bases). The V gene lost 0 bases and the J gene lost 12 bases, with 15 bases spanning the gap. CDR1 LNHNV and CDR2 YYDKDF come from the germline V gene (reference sequence). The CDR3 covers 15 residues. The CDR3 loop reads CATSRDGLDQGPLHF. The CDR3 DNA reads as TGTGCCACCAGCAGAGATGGGCTTGACCAGGGACCCCTCCACTTT.

This clone was observed a few times. The rearrangement links TRBV4-1 to TRBJ1-6, with 10 bases aligning to TRBD1. This CDR3 has 17 residues. Looked up from germline, CDR1 is MGHRA and CDR2 is YSYEKL. V lost 4 bases and J lost 7; bases outside the gene matches: 10. The CDR3 region is CASSRVPGTGVNSPLHF. The CDR3 bases are TGCGCCAGCAGCCGAGTCCCCGGGACAGGGGTCAATTCACCCCTCCACTTT.

The V and J genes are TRBV7-9 and TRBJ2-1, with TRBD2 matching over 8 bases. V shed 2 bases, J shed 4 bases, and the junction held 1 base outside the gene matches. CDR3 length: 14 amino acids. Germline V gene lookup returns CDR1 SEHNR and CDR2 FQNEAQ (reference sequence). The CDR3 DNA reads TGTGCCAGCAGCTTAACTAGCGGATACAATGAGCAGTTCTTC. It yields the protein CASSLTSGYNEQFF.

The chain is built from TRBV29-1 and TRBJ2-1; 8 positions match TRBD1. CDR3 length: 14 residues. Germline CDR1 SQVTM, CDR2 ANQGSEA. The trim removed 5 bases at V and 8 bases at J, leaving 11 bases unmatched. The CDR3 DNA is TGCAGCGTTCGCTCCGGACAGGGTCGGGATGAGCAGTTCTTC. This encodes CSVRSGQGRDEQFF.

In its sample, this clone was seen once. CDR3 nucleotides: TGCGCCAGCAGCTTGGACAGGGTGAACACTGAAGCTTTCTTT. Protein sequence: CASSLDRVNTEAFF. The chain combines TRBV5-1 with TRBJ1-1, with a weak D call TRBD1 (6 bases). Trimming stripped 0 bases from V and 0 bases from J, with 6 bases between. The CDR3 sequence is 14 residues long. The germline V gene encodes CDR1 SGHRS and CDR2 YFSETQ.

The chain couples TRBV7-8 to TRBJ1-1; 8 nucleotides align to TRBD1. The J segment lost 2 bases and the V segment lost 1 base, leaving 3 bases of the junction unmatched. Germline CDR1 SGHVS, CDR2 FQNEAQ. CDR3 size: 15 residues. DNA of the CDR3: TGTGCCAGCAGCTTAGGTCCAGGGGGCAACACTGAAGCTTTCTTT. This codes for CASSLGPGGNTEAFF.

This chain joins TRBV7-2 and TRBJ2-7; tentative D call: TRBD2 (6 bases). The CDR3 spans 17 residues. With 0 bases removed from V and 2 bases from J, the gap between germline ends came to 17 bases. Germline-derived CDR1 and CDR2 are SGHTA and FQGNSA. The CDR3 DNA is TGTGCCAGCAGCTTAGCCCCTGGGAGCGGGCCCCCCTACGAGCAGTACTTC. Translated: CASSLAPGSGPPYEQYF.

This chain connects TRBV5-1 to TRBJ2-5; 8 bases map to TRBD2. V lost 7 bases to trimming and J lost 5 bases; unmatched junction nucleotides: 7. Germline CDR1 reads SGHRS; CDR2 reads YFSETQ. This CDR3 has 13 amino acids. CDR3: CASFPGGSETQYF. The CDR3 coding sequence is TGCGCCAGCTTCCCGGGGGGGAGCGAGACCCAGTACTTC.

This clone has only a few counts. The chain is built from TRBV7-9 and TRBJ1-1, with 10 bases lining up with TRBD1. The germline V gene has CDR1 SEHNR and CDR2 FQNEAQ (reference sequence). Germline trimming cut 5 bases from V and 4 bases from J; bases unmatched to any gene: 7. The CDR3 is 15 amino acids. The chain's CDR3 is CASSPSGTGVTEAFF. The DNA of the CDR3 is TGTGCCAGCAGCCCCAGTGGGACAGGGGTCACTGAAGCTTTCTTT.

This chain joins TRBV7-2 and TRBJ2-2, with 7 bases that match TRBD2. The germline V gene has CDR1 SGHTA and CDR2 FQGNSA. J was trimmed by 7 bases and V by 6 bases; bases with no gene match: 8. The CDR3 is made up of 14 amino acids. The CDR3 DNA is TGTGCCAGCAGGGGCACCTCGGGGGGCGGGGAGCTGTTTTTT. Translation: CASRGTSGGGELFF.